The rows below give T cell receptor beta chains drawn from one sample of a study of somatic mutations in cytotoxic T cells in rheumatoid arthritis. This table comes from immunoSEQ multiplex PCR, and its TCRdb copy is limited to in-frame clones, with some not included. The sample comprises roughly 23,000 clones, more than 65% of which are singletons, and around 11% rests with the top ten. The sequenced sample was CD8+ T cells sorted from blood. The receptors shown here come from an adult with rheumatoid arthritis. Both conserved end residues are part of each CDR3. Each record gives: D gene, J gene, clone size, V gene, CDR3 protein, CDR3 DNA. The D gene is left open where the match is weak. Size is stated for part of the rows, as once, few or many counts, or as a class when the clone is expanded.

>NA|TRBJ2-4|NA|TRBV19
CASSIDLRGGTKNIQYF
TGTGCCAGTAGTATAGATCTGAGGGGGGGAACCAAAAACATTCAGTACTTC
>NA|TRBJ1-1|NA|TRBV5-6
CASRLMGPYTEAFF
TGTGCCAGCAGACTGATGGGCCCCTACACTGAAGCTTTCTTT
>NA|TRBJ2-2|NA|TRBV11-2
CASSLGGVVRPTGELFF
TGTGCCAGCAGCTTAGGAGGCGTGGTACGGCCGACCGGGGAGCTGTTTTTT
>NA|TRBJ2-5|NA|TRBV15
CATSRDNRVQETQYF
TGTGCCACCAGCAGAGATAATCGCGTTCAAGAGACCCAGTACTTC
>NA|TRBJ2-7|NA|TRBV4-1
CASSQTNGPYEQYF
TGCGCCAGCAGCCAAACCAATGGACCCTACGAGCAGTACTTC
>TRBD1|TRBJ1-4|NA|TRBV4-1
CASSQGDRNEKLFF
TGCGCCAGCAGCCAGGGGGACAGGAATGAAAAACTGTTTTTT
>NA|TRBJ1-1|NA|TRBV19
CASSITPVYTEAFF
TGTGCCAGTAGTATAACCCCTGTTTACACTGAAGCTTTCTTT
>NA|TRBJ2-2|NA|TRBV4-2
CASSQDLAITNTGELFF
TGTGCCAGCAGCCAAGACCTAGCCATCACCAACACCGGGGAGCTGTTTTTT
>NA|TRBJ2-3|NA|TRBV7-8
CASSFEHRFVRADTQYF
TGTGCCAGCAGCTTCGAGCACAGGTTCGTACGCGCAGATACGCAGTATTTT
>TRBD1|TRBJ1-5|once|TRBV19
CASSPTGGRIFPQHF
TGTGCCAGTAGCCCGACAGGGGGTCGGATTTTTCCCCAGCATTTT
>NA|TRBJ1-5|few|TRBV9
CASSDGYVDQPQHF
TGTGCCAGCAGCGACGGATACGTCGATCAGCCCCAGCATTTT
>TRBD1|TRBJ2-7|NA|TRBV13
CASSSGQFSYEQYF
TGTGCCAGCAGCTCGGGACAGTTCTCCTACGAGCAGTACTTC
>TRBD2|TRBJ2-3|NA|TRBV6-5
CASSYYSGGSDTQYF
TGTGCCAGCAGTTATTACAGCGGGGGGTCTGATACGCAGTATTTT
>NA|TRBJ2-5|once|TRBV5-6
CASSDLGEETQYF
TGTGCCAGCAGCGACCTCGGAGAAGAGACCCAGTACTTC
>NA|TRBJ2-7|NA|TRBV27
CASSLGISYEQYF
TGTGCCAGCAGTTTAGGGATCTCCTACGAGCAGTACTTC
>NA|TRBJ2-3|NA|TRBV4-3
CASSQDFRGRDTQYF
TGCGCCAGCAGCCAAGATTTCAGGGGAAGAGATACGCAGTATTTT
>NA|TRBJ2-3|NA|TRBV11-2
CASRGEVRGATDTQYF
TGTGCCAGCAGGGGAGAGGTGCGGGGCGCGACAGATACGCAGTATTTT
>NA|TRBJ1-1|NA|TRBV19
CASSIRTVNTEAFF
TGTGCCAGTAGTATTAGGACTGTGAACACTGAAGCTTTCTTT
>TRBD2|TRBJ2-1|NA|TRBV10-3
CAISESSGGIYEQFF
TGTGCCATCAGTGAGTCCAGCGGGGGGATATATGAGCAGTTCTTC
>NA|TRBJ2-1|NA|TRBV6-1
CASSDSRGLYNEQFF
TGTGCCAGCAGTGATAGCAGGGGACTTTACAATGAGCAGTTCTTC
>NA|TRBJ1-1|NA|TRBV29-1
CSVNGPLNTEAFF
TGCAGCGTTAATGGACCGCTGAACACTGAAGCTTTCTTT
>NA|TRBJ1-3|NA|TRBV4-3
CASSQARQGPGNTIYF
TGCGCCAGCAGCCAAGCGCGGCAGGGGCCTGGAAACACCATATATTTT
>NA|TRBJ1-1|NA|TRBV5-4
CASSPTGTEAFF
TGTGCCAGCAGCCCGACCGGGACTGAAGCTTTCTTT
>NA|TRBJ2-1|NA|TRBV4-1
CASSRLGTLRNEQFF
TGCGCCAGCAGCCGCCTCGGGACGCTACGAAATGAGCAGTTCTTC
>TRBD2|TRBJ2-7|NA|TRBV2
CASRGSGTRTYEQYF
TGTGCCAGCAGAGGATCCGGGACTAGAACCTACGAGCAGTACTTC
>NA|TRBJ2-7|NA|TRBV29-1
CSVEAGDSYEQYF
TGCAGCGTTGAAGCAGGGGACTCCTACGAGCAGTACTTC